Listed below are T cell receptor beta chains from one sample, sequenced in a study of Ad26.COV2.S vaccination and SARS-CoV-2 variants. This table comes from immunoSEQ multiplex PCR, and its TCRdb copy is limited to in-frame clones, with some not included. The sample shows about 410,000 clones, 80% to 95% of them seen only once. The sequenced sample was peripheral blood, obtained in a trial of Ad26.COV2.S vaccine versus placebo. The source of these receptors is a person between 18 and 65 years old who received the Ad26.COV2.S COVID-19 vaccine or a placebo. The CDR3 runs from the conserved cysteine through the conserved F or W. The D gene is left open where the match is weak. Expanded clones get a size class; other rows say once, few or many, or leave the size out.

TRBV5-1,TRBD1,NA,TRBJ1-2,CASSLGGQFYGYTF,TGCGCCAGCAGCTTAGGGGGACAGTTCTATGGCTACACCTTC
TRBV7-9,TRBD2,NA,TRBJ2-2,CASSSGLAGGAGELFF,TGTGCCAGCAGCTCCGGACTAGCGGGGGGTGCCGGGGAGCTGTTTTTT
TRBV29-1,TRBD2,NA,TRBJ2-1,CSPGLADYNEQFF,TGCAGCCCAGGACTAGCGGACTACAATGAGCAGTTCTTC
TRBV25-1,NA,NA,TRBJ2-5,CASSEYGQETQYF,TGTGCCAGCAGTGAATACGGCCAAGAGACCCAGTACTTC
TRBV9,NA,NA,TRBJ2-7,CASSSDSYEQYF,TGTGCCAGCAGCTCCGACAGCTACGAGCAGTACTTC
TRBV18,TRBD1,NA,TRBJ1-1,CASSLGQGAKAFF,TGTGCCAGCTCACTGGGACAGGGGGCCAAAGCTTTCTTT
TRBV6-5,NA,NA,TRBJ1-6,CASSYRQYNSPLHF,TGTGCCAGCAGTTACAGGCAGTATAATTCACCCCTCCACTTT
TRBV2,NA,NA,TRBJ1-3,CASSENGAGSNTIYF,TGTGCCAGCAGTGAAAACGGCGCAGGCTCGAACACCATATATTTT
TRBV12-3/TRBV12-4,NA,NA,TRBJ2-3,CASRLADTQYF,TGTGCCAGCAGACTTGCGGATACGCAGTATTTT
TRBV11-2,NA,NA,TRBJ2-5,CASSLDATTPQETQYF,TGTGCCAGCAGCTTAGATGCGACTACCCCCCAAGAGACCCAGTACTTC
TRBV28,NA,NA,TRBJ1-2,CASSYTPSGFHGYTF,TGTGCCAGCAGTTACACGCCCTCAGGGTTCCATGGCTACACCTTC
TRBV28,NA,NA,TRBJ1-5,CASSLGPGAGDQPQHF,TGTGCCAGCAGTTTAGGGCCGGGGGCAGGGGATCAGCCCCAGCATTTT
TRBV4-3,TRBD1,NA,TRBJ1-2,CASSQAGTAPEGYTF,TGCGCCAGCAGCCAAGCCGGGACAGCGCCTGAGGGCTACACCTTC
TRBV27,NA,NA,TRBJ2-1,CASTFMGGTYNEQFF,TGTGCCAGCACTTTTATGGGGGGTACGTACAATGAGCAGTTCTTC
TRBV4-3,NA,NA,TRBJ2-7,CASSQEPGASSYEQYF,TGCGCCAGCAGCCAAGAGCCCGGGGCGAGCTCCTACGAGCAGTACTTC
TRBV19,NA,NA,TRBJ1-1,CASSFGTVNTEAFF,TGTGCCAGTAGTTTCGGGACGGTGAACACTGAAGCTTTCTTT
TRBV28,NA,NA,TRBJ2-7,CASSLVGYEQYF,TGTGCCAGCAGTTTAGTCGGCTACGAGCAGTACTTC
TRBV5-1,NA,NA,TRBJ1-2,CASSNIYGYTF,TGCGCCAGCAGCAACATTTACGGCTACACCTTC
TRBV4-1,TRBD1,NA,TRBJ1-4,CASSQLGTGSNEKLFF,TGCGCCAGCAGCCAACTCGGGACAGGGTCGAATGAAAAACTGTTTTTT
TRBV14,NA,NA,TRBJ1-2,CASSPGRKTNYGYTF,TGTGCCAGCAGCCCCGGCCGCAAAACTAACTATGGCTACACCTTC
TRBV6-2/TRBV6-3,TRBD2,NA,TRBJ2-1,CASSSSGVPLF,TGTGCCAGCAGTTCCAGCGGGGTTCCTCTCTTC
TRBV7-8,TRBD2,few,TRBJ2-7,CASRGLAGLGEQYF,TGTGCCAGCAGAGGACTAGCGGGGCTGGGGGAGCAGTACTTC
TRBV27,NA,NA,TRBJ1-1,CASSLILNTEAFF,TGTGCCAGCAGTTTAATCCTGAACACTGAAGCTTTCTTT
TRBV6-5,TRBD1,NA,TRBJ1-1,CASSRQGWITEAFF,TGTGCCAGCAGTAGACAGGGTTGGATCACTGAAGCTTTCTTT
TRBV19,TRBD1,NA,TRBJ2-7,CASSPLGTGFDEQYF,TGTGCCAGTAGTCCCCTGGGGACAGGGTTCGACGAGCAGTACTTC
TRBV7-9,NA,once,TRBJ1-1,CASYDRPMNTEAFF,TGTGCCAGCTATGATAGACCCATGAACACTGAAGCTTTCTTT
TRBV27,TRBD1,NA,TRBJ1-1,CATNRGGLGNTEAFF,TGTGCCACAAACAGGGGGGGGCTTGGGAACACTGAAGCTTTCTTT
TRBV7-9,TRBD1,NA,TRBJ1-6,CASSLGQGLSPLHF,TGTGCCAGCAGCTTAGGACAGGGGTTATCACCCCTCCACTTT
TRBV4-1,NA,NA,TRBJ1-1,CASSQDSLMNTEAFF,TGCGCCAGCAGCCAAGATAGTCTCATGAACACTGAAGCTTTCTTT
TRBV20-1,TRBD2,NA,TRBJ2-7,CSASSAGGRYEQYF,TGCAGTGCTAGTTCGGCGGGGGGCCGCTACGAGCAGTACTTC
TRBV7-9,NA,NA,TRBJ1-6,CASSLEGSNSPLHF,TGTGCCAGCAGCTTAGAAGGGTCAAATTCACCCCTCCACTTT
TRBV4-3,NA,once,TRBJ2-5,CASSQDVKGETQYF,TGCGCCAGCAGCCAAGATGTAAAAGGAGAGACCCAGTACTTC